One sample yielded the 20 T cell receptor beta chains listed below, sequenced in a study of blood T cell repertoires in COVID-19. The protocol was immunoSEQ multiplex PCR, while the TCRdb copy is restricted to in-frame clones and leaves out a portion. Among roughly 30,000 clones listed, approximately 85% were seen once. The sequenced sample consisted of peripheral blood. Receptor source: a man in his sixties with active COVID-19.

This chain joins TRBV27 and TRBJ2-1; no clear D. The germline V gene has CDR1 MNHEY and CDR2 SMNVEV (reference sequence). V dropped 0 bases and J dropped 3 bases, with 3 bases sitting between them. The CDR3 loop spans 13 amino acids. The CDR3 coding sequence is TGTGCCAGCAGTTTATCTAACTACAATGAGCAGTTCTTC. Residues: CASSLSNYNEQFF.

The rearrangement uses TRBV9 and TRBJ2-1, with TRBD2 identical over 10 bases. This CDR3 is 16 amino acids long. V gave up 4 bases and J gave up 6 bases; unmatched junction bases: 10. CDR1 is SGDLS and CDR2 is YYNGEE in the germline V gene. The CDR3 sequence is CASSSRLAGQFNEQFF. CDR3 nucleotides: TGTGCCAGCAGCTCTAGACTAGCGGGCCAATTCAATGAGCAGTTCTTC.

The genes are TRBV5-4 and TRBJ2-3, with a tentative D call TRBD2 (5 bases). This CDR3 has 15 residues. V lost 0 bases to trimming and J lost 1 base, with 9 bases between them. The V gene's germline CDR1 is SGHNT and CDR2 YYREEE (reference sequence). The CDR3 region has the DNA TGTGCCAGCAGCTTGGATTGGGGAGGCACAGATACGCAGTATTTT. Translating it yields CASSLDWGGTDTQYF.

The J gene is TRBJ1-5, the V gene TRBV2; no definite D call. With 6 bases removed from V and 4 bases from J, the gap between germline ends came to 10 bases. The CDR3 is 13 residues long. Germline assignment: CDR1 SNHLY and CDR2 FYNNEI. The CDR3 coding sequence is TGTGCCAGCAGCCGGGGTAATAATCAGCCCCAGCATTTT. As protein: CASSRGNNQPQHF.

This chain connects TRBV27 to TRBJ2-7, with 7 bases aligning to TRBD1. The CDR3 loop spans 14 amino acids. Germline V gene data show CDR1 as MNHEY and CDR2 as SMNVEV (reference sequence). The junction had 4 bases not matched to a gene; V was cut back by 3 bases and J by 2 bases. The CDR3 loop is CASSFWDRTYEQYF. In DNA, the CDR3 is TGTGCCAGCAGTTTTTGGGACAGAACCTACGAGCAGTACTTC.

The genes are TRBV7-2 and TRBJ1-1; the D gene is possibly TRBD1 (5 bases). Trimming stripped 1 base from V and 1 base from J, with 10 bases between. The CDR3 has 15 amino acids. Germline loops: CDR1 SGHTA, CDR2 FQGNSA. The CDR3 region is CASSLDGGGNTEAFF. The CDR3 nucleotides are TGTGCCAGCAGCTTAGATGGCGGGGGGAACACTGAAGCTTTCTTT.

The J gene is TRBJ2-7, the V gene TRBV6-1, with 7 bases that match TRBD2. CDR1 and CDR2 (germline): MNHNS, SASEGT. CDR3 size: 15 residues. Trimming took 3 bases from V and 2 from J; bases not matched to a gene: 7. As DNA, the CDR3 is TGTGCCAGCAGTGATGAGATTGCGGGAGCCTACGAGCAGTACGTC. Its translation: CASSDEIAGAYEQYV.

This chain links TRBV5-6 with TRBJ2-5, with TRBD1 matching over 7 bases. This CDR3 region has 12 residues. Germline V gene data show CDR1 as SGHDT and CDR2 as YYEEEE. J was trimmed by 11 bases and V by 3 bases; bases with no gene match: 7. The CDR3: CASSYSRGLQYF. The CDR3 nucleotides read TGTGCCAGCAGCTATTCAAGGGGGCTTCAGTACTTC.

Points on this clone: Sequence at one end of the junction differs from germline and may be a read error. The chain joins TRBV7-9 to TRBJ1-1; a weak D match, TRBD1 (5 bases). The CDR3 is 14 amino acids. Per the germline V gene, CDR1 is SEHNR and CDR2 is FQNEAQ (reference sequence). The DNA for the CDR3 is TGTGCCAGCAGCTTAGACTGGTTGGACACCGAAGCTTTCTTT. It translates to CASSLDWLDTEAFF.

The chain has TRBV2 and TRBJ2-7, with D uncertain. Deletions cut 8 bases from V and 3 bases from J, with 8 bases between. The CDR3 runs 11 residues. The germline V gene has CDR1 SNHLY and CDR2 FYNNEI. CDR3 sequence: CASGPNYEQYF. CDR3 sequence (DNA): TGTGCCAGCGGGCCTAACTACGAGCAGTACTTC.

V and J are TRBV7-9 and TRBJ1-5; the D is unclear. V lost 3 bases to trimming and J lost 2 bases, with 14 bases between them. CDR1 and CDR2 from the germline V gene are SEHNR and FQNEAQ (reference sequence). This CDR3 is built from 16 residues. The CDR3 DNA sequence: TGTGCCAGCAGCTTTATCGGGAGTGGTCGCAATCAGCCCCAGCATTTT. As protein: CASSFIGSGRNQPQHF. Based on the CDR3 plus reference TRBV7-9 and TRBJ1-5, the full variable domain is DTGVSQNPRHKITKRGQNVTFRCDPISEHNRLYWYRQTLGQGPEFLTYFQNEAQLEKSRLLSDRFSAERPKGSFSTLEIQRTEQGDSAMYLCASSFIGSGRNQPQHFGDGTRLSIL.

This sequence joins TRBV7-3 and TRBJ2-3, with D uncertain. From germline, CDR1 is SGHTA and CDR2 FQGTGA. The CDR3 totals 14 residues. V was trimmed by 0 bases and J by 4 bases, leaving 8 bases between them. The CDR3 bases are TGTGCCAGCAGCTTAACTAGCTTCTCAGATACGCAGTATTTT. This codes for CASSLTSFSDTQYF.

V is TRBV24-1 and J is TRBJ2-3, with 10 bases matching TRBD1. Germline V gives CDR1 KGHDR, CDR2 SFDVKD. This CDR3 comprises 15 residues. Trimming took 4 bases from V and 8 from J; bases not matched to a gene: 8. The CDR3 coding sequence is TGTGCCACCAGTGACACGTCCCGGGACAGGGGTACGCAGTATTTT. Translation gives CATSDTSRDRGTQYF.

CDR3 loop: CASSDSPGGGSYNEQFF. The CDR3 coding sequence is TGTGCCAGCAGTGACTCCCCGGGAGGGGGGTCCTACAATGAGCAGTTCTTC. The rearrangement uses TRBV6-4 and TRBJ2-1; 8 nucleotides match TRBD2. The CDR3 runs 17 residues. Germline assignment: CDR1 MRHNA and CDR2 SNTAGT. The ends lost 0 bases at V and 1 base at J; junction bases unmatched: 5.

The chain joins TRBV18 to TRBJ1-4; D remains unclear. This CDR3 has 15 amino acids. CDR1 is KGHSH and CDR2 is LQKENI in the germline V gene. V was clipped by 3 bases and J by 7 bases, with 15 bases between them. The CDR3 DNA sequence: TGTGCCAGCTCACCCCCGGTGAGGGAAGGTGAAAAACTGTTTTTT. This gives the protein CASSPPVREGEKLFF.

The chain employs TRBV24-1 and TRBJ2-1; TRBD2 aligns across 7 bases. The CDR3 extends over 15 amino acids. Germline V gives CDR1 KGHDR, CDR2 SFDVKD. The trim removed 7 bases at V and 3 bases at J, leaving 8 bases unmatched. This chain's CDR3 is CATSAGRGFYNEQFF. CDR3 nucleotides: TGTGCCACCAGCGCGGGGAGGGGATTCTACAATGAGCAGTTCTTC.

This clone was found a few times. This sequence joins TRBV6-1 and TRBJ2-7; D is undetermined. V was trimmed by 2 bases and J by 0 bases, leaving 11 bases between them. Per germline, CDR1 MNHNS and CDR2 SASEGT. This CDR3 has 15 residues. The CDR3 nucleotides read TGTGCCAGCAGTGAACTATATTCGAGCTCCTACGAGCAGTACTTC. It encodes CASSELYSSSYEQYF.

This chain joins TRBV5-1 and TRBJ2-5; D is unresolved. V was shortened by 4 bases and J by 2 bases, with 9 bases between the two germline ends. The length of the CDR3 is 13 residues. Per germline, CDR1 SGHRS and CDR2 YFSETQ. CDR3 loop: CASSQFVQETQYF. CDR3 nucleotide sequence: TGCGCCAGCAGCCAGTTCGTACAAGAGACCCAGTACTTC.

This clone was picked up a small number of times. This chain links TRBV19 with TRBJ2-5, with TRBD1 as a possible D gene (8 bases). Per the germline V gene, CDR1 is LNHDA and CDR2 is SQIVND (reference sequence). The V and J ends lost 11 bases and 5 bases respectively, with 24 bases between them. CDR3 size: 15 residues. The DNA of the CDR3 is TGTGCCTCTCAACCCAACAACAGGGGGGGGGAGACCCAGTACTTC. Translated: CASQPNNRGGETQYF.

The rearrangement links TRBV5-1 to TRBJ2-5; 11 nucleotides match TRBD2. The CDR3 loop spans 16 amino acids. Germline CDR1 reads SGHRS; CDR2 reads YFSETQ. The V and J ends lost 3 bases and 4 bases, in that order; junction bases with no gene match: 8. CDR3 sequence: CASSSMTSGVRETQYF. The CDR3 DNA is TGCGCCAGCAGCTCCATGACTAGCGGGGTCAGAGAGACCCAGTACTTC.